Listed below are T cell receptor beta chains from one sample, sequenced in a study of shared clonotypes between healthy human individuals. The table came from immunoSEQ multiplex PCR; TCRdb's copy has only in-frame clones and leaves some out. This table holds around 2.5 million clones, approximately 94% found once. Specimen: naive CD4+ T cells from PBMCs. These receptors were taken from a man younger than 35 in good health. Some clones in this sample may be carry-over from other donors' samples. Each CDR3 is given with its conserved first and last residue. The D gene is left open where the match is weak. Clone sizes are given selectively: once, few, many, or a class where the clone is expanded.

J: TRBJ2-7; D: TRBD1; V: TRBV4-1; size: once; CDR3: CASSQGFGQGNNKQYF; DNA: TGCGCCAGCAGCCAAGGATTTGGACAGGGAAATAATAAGCAGTACTTC
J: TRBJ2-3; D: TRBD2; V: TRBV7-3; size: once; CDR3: CASSGRGESGRDTQYF; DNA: TGTGCCAGCAGCGGACGGGGGGAAAGTGGTAGAGATACGCAGTATTTT
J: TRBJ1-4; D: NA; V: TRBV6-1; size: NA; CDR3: CASSVPQGDEKLFF; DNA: TGTGCCAGCAGTGTCCCACAGGGCGATGAAAAACTGTTTTTT
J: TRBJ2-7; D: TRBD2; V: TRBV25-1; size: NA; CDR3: CASKARVAGPYEQYF; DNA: TGTGCCAGCAAAGCCCGGGTAGCGGGACCGTACGAGCAGTACTTC
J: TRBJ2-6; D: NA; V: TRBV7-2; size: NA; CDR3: CASSVHLLNVLTF; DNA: TGTGCCAGCAGCGTCCACCTACTGAACGTCCTGACTTTC
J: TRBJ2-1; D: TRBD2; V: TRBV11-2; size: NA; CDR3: CASNRLGLAYHEQFF; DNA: TGTGCCAGCAATCGCTTGGGACTAGCGTATCATGAGCAGTTCTTC
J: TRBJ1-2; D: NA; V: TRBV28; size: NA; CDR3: CASSQGPRGPGGYTF; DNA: TGTGCCAGCAGCCAAGGGCCTCGAGGGCCCGGCGGCTACACCTTC
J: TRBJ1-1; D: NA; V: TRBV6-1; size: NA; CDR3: CASSEAWAFF; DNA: TGTGCCAGCAGTGAAGCTTGGGCTTTCTTT
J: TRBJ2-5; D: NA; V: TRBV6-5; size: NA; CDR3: CASSSGTNLETQYF; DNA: TGTGCCAGCAGTTCTGGGACAAACCTAGAGACCCAGTACTTC
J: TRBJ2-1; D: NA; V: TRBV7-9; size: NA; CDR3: CASSLGGETEQFF; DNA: TGTGCCAGCAGCTTAGGGGGAGAGACTGAGCAGTTCTTC
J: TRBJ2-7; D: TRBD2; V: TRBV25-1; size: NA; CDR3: CASSDWGTRGGYEQYF; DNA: TGTGCCAGCAGTGATTGGGGGACTAGAGGAGGGTACGAGCAGTACTTC
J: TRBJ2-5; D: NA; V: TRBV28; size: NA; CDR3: CASSARGVQYF; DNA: TGTGCCAGCAGCGCCCGGGGTGTGCAGTACTTC
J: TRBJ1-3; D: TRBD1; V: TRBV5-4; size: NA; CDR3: CASSLGPTGAGNTIYF; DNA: TGTGCCAGCAGCTTGGGCCCTACAGGGGCTGGAAACACCATATATTTT
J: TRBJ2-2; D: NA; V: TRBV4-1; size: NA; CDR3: CASSQEWGTGELFF; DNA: TGCGCCAGCAGCCAAGAATGGGGGACCGGGGAGCTGTTTTTT
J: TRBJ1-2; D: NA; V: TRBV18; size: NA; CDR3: CASSPDRGYGYTF; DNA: TGTGCCAGCTCACCAGATCGGGGATATGGCTACACCTTC
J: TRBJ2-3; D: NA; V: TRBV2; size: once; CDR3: CASSYRADTQYF; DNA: TGTGCCAGCAGTTACAGGGCGGATACGCAGTATTTT
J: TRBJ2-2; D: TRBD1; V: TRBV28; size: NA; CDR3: CASSLTGVGTNTGELFF; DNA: TGTGCCAGCAGTTTGACAGGGGTCGGAACGAACACCGGGGAGCTGTTTTTT
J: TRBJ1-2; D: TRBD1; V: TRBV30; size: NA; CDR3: CAWSSLGQGEGYTF; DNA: TGTGCCTGGAGTTCATTGGGGCAGGGGGAAGGCTACACCTTC
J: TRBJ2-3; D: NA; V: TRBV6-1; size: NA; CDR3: CASSLGGARDTQYF; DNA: TGTGCCAGCAGCTTAGGGGGGGCACGGGATACGCAGTATTTT
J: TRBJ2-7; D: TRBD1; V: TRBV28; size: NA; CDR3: CASSFLQGQGYEQYF; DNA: TGTGCCAGCAGTTTTTTACAGGGACAGGGCTACGAGCAGTACTTC
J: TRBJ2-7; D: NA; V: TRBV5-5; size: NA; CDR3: CASSMGPDYEQYF; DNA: TGTGCCAGCAGCATGGGCCCCGACTACGAGCAGTACTTC
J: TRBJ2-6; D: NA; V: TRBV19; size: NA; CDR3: CASTAVEAGANVLTF; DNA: TGTGCCAGTACCGCGGTCGAGGCTGGGGCCAACGTCCTGACTTTC
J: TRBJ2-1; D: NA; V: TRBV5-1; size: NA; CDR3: CASSLGVAVYYNEQFF; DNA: TGCGCCAGCAGCTTGGGAGTAGCGGTGTACTACAATGAGCAGTTCTTC
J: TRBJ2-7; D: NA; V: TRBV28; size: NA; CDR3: CASSFGGPYEQYF; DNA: TGTGCCAGCAGTTTCGGGGGACCCTACGAGCAGTACTTC
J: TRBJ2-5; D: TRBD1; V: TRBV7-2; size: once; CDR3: CASSFDRGETQYF; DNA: TGTGCCAGCAGCTTCGACAGGGGAGAGACCCAGTACTTC
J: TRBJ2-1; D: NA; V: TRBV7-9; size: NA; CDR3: CASSPGPYYNEQFF; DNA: TGTGCCAGCAGCCCGGGACCCTACTACAATGAGCAGTTCTTC